What follows are 16 T cell receptor beta chains derived from one specimen sequenced in a study of blood T cell repertoires in COVID-19. The assay was immunoSEQ multiplex PCR, and TCRdb's table has in-frame clones only and misses some. The repertoire includes about 330,000 clones, approximately 88% of them detected once, and 5% sits in the top ten. The sequencing input was PBMCs or T cells enriched from blood (not recorded which). The origin of the receptors is a young man who had recovered from COVID-19.

This chain links TRBV5-5 with TRBJ1-1; 7 bases agree with TRBD1. Germline loops: CDR1 SGHKS, CDR2 YYEKEE (reference sequence). There are 15 residues in the CDR3. V was clipped by 4 bases and J by 3 bases; unmatched bases: 9. CDR3 sequence reads: CASSPKGGEYTEAFF. In nucleotides, the CDR3 is TGTGCCAGCAGCCCGAAAGGGGGCGAGTACACTGAAGCTTTCTTT.

This rearrangement joins TRBV19 to TRBJ1-5; D unresolved. V lost 3 bases to trimming and J lost 3 bases, with 9 bases between them. Germline V CDR1 and CDR2: LNHDA, SQIVND (reference sequence). The CDR3 extends over 14 amino acids. The CDR3 region has the DNA TGTGCCAGTAGTATTGGTCAGTACAATCAGCCCCAGCATTTT. Its protein product is CASSIGQYNQPQHF.

The chain is built from TRBV30 and TRBJ1-2; TRBD1 agrees at 11 bases. Looked up from germline, CDR1 is GTSNPN and CDR2 is SVGIG (reference sequence). V shed 8 bases and J 4 bases; nucleotides not matched to a gene: 24. This CDR3 contains 19 residues. In DNA, the CDR3 is TGTGCCGCACTAAGGGGGACAGGGGGATTTTTGTCTCAAGTCTATGGCTACACCTTC. It codes for CAALRGTGGFLSQVYGYTF.

This clone was recorded only once. The rearrangement links TRBV29-1 to TRBJ2-2; D not resolved. V lost 0 bases and J 0 bases, leaving 11 bases between the germline ends. The CDR3 is 16 amino acids. CDR1 and CDR2 (germline): SQVTM, ANQGSEA. Here the CDR3 DNA reads TGCAGCGTTGAAGACGGCAGGAATACGAACACCGGGGAGCTGTTTTTT. This translates into CSVEDGRNTNTGELFF.

The rearrangement joins TRBV7-6 to TRBJ2-7, with 12 bases lining up with TRBD1. CDR3 size: 15 residues. Germline values: CDR1 SGHVS, CDR2 FNYEAQ. V dropped 5 bases and J dropped 6; count of bases not matched to a gene: 8. For the CDR3, the DNA is TGTGCCAGCAGCCCGGGACAGGGGGCAGTGGCCGAGCAGTACTTC. This translates into CASSPGQGAVAEQYF.

V and J are TRBV7-2 and TRBJ1-2; 8 positions match TRBD1. This CDR3 comprises 13 residues. With V trimmed by 5 bases and J by 4 bases, 3 bases remained unmatched. Germline loops: CDR1 SGHTA, CDR2 FQGNSA. The chain's CDR3 is CASSADRGYGYTF. CDR3 bases: TGTGCCAGCAGCGCAGACAGGGGCTATGGCTACACCTTC.

The genes are TRBV27 and TRBJ2-7; TRBD2 matches at 10 bases. Germline assignment: CDR1 MNHEY and CDR2 SMNVEV (reference sequence). V lost 4 bases, J lost 4 bases, and 4 bases stayed unmatched. The CDR3 is 14 amino acids. The CDR3 spells CASSYSGGAYEQYF. For the CDR3, the DNA is TGTGCCAGCAGTTACAGCGGGGGGGCGTACGAGCAGTACTTC.

The rearrangement uses TRBV18 and TRBJ2-5; no definite D call. Germline V gene data show CDR1 as KGHSH and CDR2 as LQKENI. The length of the CDR3 is 12 residues. The V gene lost 1 base and the J gene lost 4 bases, with 4 bases spanning the gap. CDR3 sequence (DNA): TGTGCCAGCTCACCACAGCCAGAGACCCAGTACTTC. It translates to CASSPQPETQYF.

V is TRBV3-1 (or the pseudogene TRBV3-2) and J is TRBJ1-1; D perhaps matches TRBD1 (5 bases). In germline, CDR1 is LGHDT, CDR2 YNNKEL (reference sequence). This CDR3 has 14 residues. The V end lost 5 bases, the J end lost 1 base, and 11 bases lay between the germline ends. As DNA, the CDR3 is TGTGCCAGCAGCTCTTACGACAGGAACACTGAAGCTTTCTTT. Residues: CASSSYDRNTEAFF.

The rearrangement uses TRBV7-3 and TRBJ2-3; TRBD1 agrees at 10 bases. Germline assignment: CDR1 SGHTA and CDR2 FQGTGA. The CDR3 spans 16 residues. The ends lost 4 bases at V and 4 bases at J; junction bases unmatched: 8. The CDR3 nucleotides read TGTGCCAGCAGCTACACCCGGGACAGGGGCGCAGATACGCAGTATTTT. It is translated as CASSYTRDRGADTQYF.

The J gene is TRBJ2-5, the V gene TRBV5-1; tentatively, D is TRBD1 (6 bases). The CDR3 has 14 residues. The ends were cut back, 0 bases at V and 5 bases at J, with 11 bases in the middle. Germline loops: CDR1 SGHRS, CDR2 YFSETQ. CDR3 coding DNA: TGCGCCAGCAGCTTGGCGGCAGGGGAGGAGACCCAGTACTTC. Translating gives CASSLAAGEETQYF.

The chain carries TRBV24-1 and TRBJ2-3; TRBD2 agrees at 10 bases. Germline values: CDR1 KGHDR, CDR2 SFDVKD. This CDR3 contains 18 residues. J gave up 3 bases and V 4 bases, and 12 bases lay outside the gene matches. CDR3 sequence reads: CATSDPLGLAVGTDTQYF. In DNA, the CDR3 is TGTGCCACCAGTGACCCCCTAGGACTAGCGGTTGGAACAGATACGCAGTATTTT.

V is TRBV11-2 and J is TRBJ1-4; TRBD1 matches at 9 bases. Germline trimming cut 5 bases from V and 8 bases from J; bases unmatched to any gene: 9. The length of the CDR3 is 15 residues. CDR1 SGHAT and CDR2 FQNNGV come from the germline V gene. CDR3 sequence: CASSKGTGSWEKLFF. The CDR3, as DNA: TGTGCCAGCAGCAAGGGGACAGGGAGTTGGGAAAAACTGTTTTTT. The variable domain in full, completed from reference TRBV11-2 and TRBJ1-4, reads EAGVAQSPRYKIIEKRQSVAFWCNPISGHATLYWYQQILGQGPKLLIQFQNNGVVDDSQLPKDRFSAERLKGVDSTLKIQPAKLEDSAVYLCASSKGTGSWEKLFFGSGTQLSVL.

This clone is a singleton in its sample. This chain uses TRBV12-3 or TRBV12-4 with TRBJ2-3, with 7 nucleotides matching TRBD1. This CDR3 region has 13 residues. Trimming took 6 bases from V and 6 from J; bases not matched to a gene: 6. CDR3 bases: TGTGCCAGCAGGCTTACAGGGGAGGATACGCAGTATTTT. Translation: CASRLTGEDTQYF.

Worth noting for this clone: Mismatch with germline at one junction end may stem from a read error. The chain has TRBV5-1 and TRBJ2-6, with TRBD1 as a possible D gene (6 bases). Germline V gene sequence: CDR1 SGHRS, CDR2 YFSETQ. The CDR3 extends over 17 amino acids. For the CDR3, the DNA is TGCGCCAGCAGCAGGAGCAGGGGAAACTCTAGGGCCAACGTCCTGACTTTC. Amino acids: CASSRSRGNSRANVLTF.

This clone was detected only once. Germline is not matched at one junction end, which may reflect a read error. The V and J genes are TRBV7-2 and TRBJ1-3; no definite D call. The germline V gene encodes CDR1 SGHTA and CDR2 FQGNSA. This CDR3 has 14 residues. DNA of the CDR3: TGTGCCAGCAGTTTAGGTAGCTCTGGAAACACCATATATTTT. Translated: CASSLGSSGNTIYF.